This T cell receptor (beta chain) was recovered during a study of Tregs in tolerant kidney transplant recipients. TCRdb keeps only in-frame clones here, not all; method: immunoSEQ multiplex PCR. Of about 120,000 clones listed, approximately 90% were seen once; the top ten hold more than 0.45%. Germline CDR1 reads SGHRS; CDR2 reads YFSETQ. The CDR3 consists of 15 residues. A note on this clone: One end of the junction does not line up with germline, which may come from a read error.

The material sequenced was CD4+ T cells from blood. The chain combines TRBV5-1 with TRBJ2-7, with 11 bases matching TRBD1. This clonotype originated in a human donor in good health. The CDR3 protein is CASSLGQGVVYEQYF. CDR3 in DNA: TGCGCCAGCAGTTTGGGACAGGGGGTAGTTTACGAGCAGTACTTC.